This T cell receptor (beta chain) came from a study of shared clonotypes between healthy human individuals. Study in general: The study used three CD4 naive, three CD4 memory, two CD8 naive and one CD8 memory plate per donor.

Assay used: immunoSEQ multiplex PCR; TCRdb lists only in-frame clones, some missing. The sample records approximately 240,000 clones, 50% to 80% being singletons. Looked up from germline, CDR1 is SGHRS and CDR2 is YFSETQ. V shed 0 bases and J shed 8 bases, with 5 bases lying between them. The CDR3 is 11 residues long. This clonotype was sampled from a man between 25 and 39 years old in good health. The sequenced material came from memory CD4+ T cells sorted from blood. Subset in this sample: CD45RA-negative fraction. The V and J genes are TRBV5-1 and TRBJ1-1, with no clear D. CDR3: CASSLGAEAFF. Here the CDR3 DNA reads TGCGCCAGCAGCTTGGGGGCGGAAGCTTTCTTT.